This record covers a single T cell receptor beta chain. In the original processing: Amplification with reference gene primers provided the estimates of nucleated cell counts. The table came from immunoSEQ multiplex PCR; TCRdb's copy has only in-frame clones and leaves some out. V, J and clone size were drawn from that table, and D and trimming were deduced from the DNA. The table lists 200,000 or so clones, more than 75% of them singletons. Trimming removed 1 base at V and 6 bases at J, with 19 bases between. The CDR3 consists of 17 residues. Germline values: CDR1 LNHNV, CDR2 YYDKDF (reference sequence). The data were obtained in a study of blood T cell repertoires in COVID-19. Study-level background: Sources were T cells, B-cell-depleted T cells, or PBMCs; the material itself was cDNA or gDNA.

The TCR was taken from an older person with COVID-19, enrolled during active disease. Input material: peripheral blood. The chain carries TRBV15 and TRBJ1-5, with a tentative D call TRBD1 (6 bases). CDR3 in DNA: TGTGCCACCAGCAGAGCTACCCGGGGGGCGCGACTTCAGCCCCAGCATTTT. Its translation: CATSRATRGARLQPQHF. Using reference TRBV15 and TRBJ1-5 for the parts outside the CDR3, the full variable domain is DAMVIQNPRYQVTQFGKPVTLSCSQTLNHNVMYWYQQKSSQAPKLLFHYYDKDFNNEADTPDNFQSRRPNTSFCFLDIRSPGLGDTAMYLCATSRATRGARLQPQHFGDGTRLSIL.